The entry that follows covers one T cell receptor beta chain sequence. This entry comes from a study of blood T cell repertoires in COVID-19. Study-level information: Donors in the United States, Italy and Spain gave samples during acute or convalescent COVID-19. Sources were T cells, B-cell-depleted T cells, or PBMCs; the material itself was cDNA or gDNA.

In the authors' workflow: The authors estimated nucleated cell counts from reference gene primer amplification. Sequencing used immunoSEQ multiplex PCR; TCRdb keeps in-frame clones, though not all of them. That table furnishes V, J and clone size, whereas the DNA furnished D and trimming. The sample lists about 200,000 clones; 70% to 90% were seen once. The V gene lost 7 bases and the J gene lost 0 bases, with 7 bases spanning the gap. The CDR3 is 13 residues long. Germline values: CDR1 LNHDA, CDR2 SQIVND (reference sequence). This TCR derives from a woman of 80 years or more with acute or convalescent COVID-19. The chain links TRBV19 to TRBJ1-5; D gene ambiguous. The sequenced sample consisted of peripheral blood. CDR3 nucleotide sequence: TGTGCCAGTACATCCCCTAGCAATCAGCCCCAGCATTTT. It yields the protein CASTSPSNQPQHF.